This T cell receptor (beta chain) is from a study of OX40 agonist ivuxolimab in advanced cancers. The wider study: An agonistic anti-OX40 (CD134) antibody, ivuxolimab, was used to treat the patients. Every patient in dose escalation had hepatocellular carcinoma, melanoma, renal cell or head and neck cancer. Findings of the study overall: CD8+ T cells averaged more expanded clones than CD4+.

TCRdb's copy holds only in-frame clones and misses some; the assay was immunoSEQ multiplex PCR. Of tens of thousands of clones listed, roughly four fifths are singletons. The V end lost 0 bases, the J end lost 0 bases, and 6 bases lay between the germline ends. Looked up from germline, CDR1 is MNHEY and CDR2 is SMNVEV (reference sequence). There are 16 residues in the CDR3. As regards this clone: Its antigen is not known.

Peripheral blood came from all dose cohorts at three timepoints. This specimen consisted of CD4+ or CD8+ T cells sorted from blood, obtained in a trial of the OX40 agonist ivuxolimab. The TCR was taken from an adult with an advanced solid tumor such as melanoma, head and neck, liver or kidney cancer. This rearrangement joins TRBV27 to TRBJ2-6; no reliable D call. CDR3 nucleotide sequence: TGTGCCAGCAGTTTATCGTCCCTCTCTGGGGCCAACGTCCTGACTTTC. The encoded protein is CASSLSSLSGANVLTF.